These 18 T cell receptor beta chains originate from one sample sequenced in a study of T cells in Graves' hyperthyroidism and ophthalmopathy. Regions amplified from RNA transcripts were the TCR beta CDR3 regions. HTBI primers were employed in a first-round RT-PCR of the TCR CDR3. TCRdb reprocessed the multiplex PCR reads via MiXCR and lists one record per CDR3 protein. The sample shows roughly 420,000 distinct CDR3 sequences, about a sixth of them seen only once. The sequenced sample was blood. The receptors were gathered from a woman between 18 and 29 years old with Graves' hyperthyroidism.

The chain combines TRBV18 with TRBJ1-5, with D uncertain. The length of the CDR3 is 14 residues. The germline V gene encodes CDR1 KGHSH and CDR2 LQKENI. V was trimmed by 0 bases and J by 11 bases, leaving 14 bases between them. The CDR3 sequence is CASSPPGRAGSQHF. CDR3 DNA: TGTGCCAGCTCACCACCAGGCAGAGCGGGGTCCCAGCATTTT. The full variable domain, in which reference TRBV18 and TRBJ1-5 provide the parts outside the CDR3, is NAGVMQNPRHLVRRRGQEARLRCSPMKGHSHVYWYRQLPEEGLKFMVYLQKENIIDESGMPKERFSAEFPKEGPSILRIQQVVRGDSAAYFCASSPPGRAGSQHFGDGTRLSIL.

This clonotype showed up many times. The chain employs TRBV12-3 or TRBV12-4 and TRBJ1-2; D uncertain. This CDR3 has 13 amino acids. V was pared by 7 bases and J by 9 bases, with 18 bases between. For the CDR3, the DNA is TGTGCCAGCACCATCTCGACCGGGCCCAGCTACACCTTC. This codes for CASTISTGPSYTF.

Ten or more counts support this clonotype. J is TRBJ1-2 and V is TRBV27; 10 bases map to TRBD1. V dropped 0 bases and J dropped 8; count of bases not matched to a gene: 9. The CDR3 consists of 16 residues. The germline gives CDR1 MNHEY, CDR2 SMNVEV (reference sequence). Here the CDR3 reads CASSLSLDRGRIGYTF. The CDR3 nucleotides are TGTGCCAGCAGTTTATCCCTGGACAGGGGGAGGATCGGCTACACCTTC.

This clonotype has at least ten counts. The rearrangement joins TRBV7-8 to TRBJ1-2; 7 bases align to TRBD1. This CDR3 is built from 14 residues. CDR1 and CDR2 (germline): SGHVS, FQNEAQ. V shed 7 bases, J shed 4 bases, and the junction held 9 bases outside the gene matches. The CDR3 protein is CASTGREGAYGYTF. In DNA, the CDR3 is TGTGCCAGCACCGGACGGGAGGGGGCCTATGGCTACACCTTC.

This clonotype was observed many times. The CDR3 bases are TGCAGTGCAAACGGGGGGGTAACTAGCGGGGAAGAGACCCAGTACTTC. Translated, it gives CSANGGVTSGEETQYF. This sequence joins TRBV20-1 and TRBJ2-5; TRBD2 aligns across 10 bases. Germline V CDR1 and CDR2: DFQATT, SNEGSKA (reference sequence). V dropped 6 bases and J dropped 3; count of bases not matched to a gene: 13. The CDR3 is 16 amino acids.

There are many counts of this clonotype. The CDR3 spells CASQGAGELFF. CDR3 DNA sequence: TGTGCCTCTCAAGGAGCTGGGGAGCTGTTTTTT. The V gene is TRBV19, the J gene TRBJ2-2; D is unresolved. The V gene lost 11 bases and the J gene lost 8 bases, with 12 bases spanning the gap. Germline CDR1 reads LNHDA; CDR2 reads SQIVND (reference sequence). The CDR3 sequence is 11 residues long.

This clonotype was counted many times. The rearrangement links TRBV6-1 to TRBJ2-1; TRBD2 agrees at 7 bases. V was pared by 3 bases and J by 8 bases, with 10 bases of the junction left unmatched. The CDR3 is made up of 15 amino acids. Germline lookup yields CDR1 MNHNS and CDR2 SASEGT. CDR3 sequence (DNA): TGTGCCAGCAGTGAGTCAGGTGGGGGGGTGGATGAGCAGTTCTTC. Protein: CASSESGGGVDEQFF.

This clonotype appeared many times. The chain carries TRBV11-1 and TRBJ2-2; the D is unclear. Trimming removed 0 bases at V and 6 bases at J, with 11 bases between. Per germline, CDR1 SGHAT and CDR2 FQDESV (reference sequence). This CDR3 is 15 amino acids long. CDR3 amino acids: CASSLAEFGAGELFF. CDR3 coding DNA: TGTGCCAGCAGCTTAGCAGAGTTTGGGGCCGGGGAGCTGTTTTTT.

The chain is built from TRBV10-3 and TRBJ2-7, with D perhaps TRBD1 (6 bases). The CDR3 covers 14 residues. Germline V gives CDR1 ENHRY, CDR2 SYGVKD. The V and J ends lost 3 bases and 5 bases respectively, with 14 bases between them. The chain's CDR3 is CAISETGTRDEQYF. In DNA form, the CDR3 reads TGTGCCATCAGTGAAACCGGGACACGCGACGAGCAGTACTTC.

This clonotype was found many times. One end of the junction is discordant with germline, which a read error may explain. DNA for the CDR3: TGTGCCTGCAGATCCACCGGGGAGCTGTTTTTT. Translated, it gives CACRSTGELFF. The chain uses TRBV2 and TRBJ2-2; D call uncertain. The CDR3 extends over 11 amino acids. The germline CDR1 and CDR2 sequences are SNHLY and FYNNEI.

This clonotype was recorded once. The chain employs TRBV12-3 or TRBV12-4 and TRBJ1-2, with 7 bases identical to TRBD1. The CDR3 spans 15 residues. J was trimmed by 2 bases and V by 5 bases; bases with no gene match: 8. CDR3 loop: CASSPSPGQNYGYTF. Written as DNA, the CDR3 is TGTGCCAGCAGTCCATCACCGGGACAGAACTATGGCTACACCTTC.

This clonotype occurred many times. Written as DNA, the CDR3 is TGTGCCAGCAGCCATGGGACAGCTAACACTGAAGCTTTCTTT. Its translation: CASSHGTANTEAFF. The chain is built from TRBV7-6 and TRBJ1-1; TRBD1 matches at 7 bases. V lost 5 bases and J lost 2; bases outside the gene matches: 5. CDR1 is SGHVS, CDR2 FNYEAQ, per germline. The CDR3 is 14 amino acids.

This chain uses TRBV3-1 with TRBJ1-1, with D uncertain. From germline, CDR1 is LGHDT and CDR2 YNNKEL (reference sequence). Deletions cut 4 bases from V and 4 bases from J, with 13 bases between. The CDR3 loop spans 14 amino acids. In DNA, the CDR3 is TGTGCCAGCAGCCCCTTCGAGCGGGCCACTGAAGCTTTCTTT. Amino acid sequence: CASSPFERATEAFF. Using reference TRBV3-1 and TRBJ1-1 for the parts outside the CDR3, the full variable domain is DTAVSQTPKYLVTQMGNDKSIKCEQNLGHDTMYWYKQDSKKFLKIMFSYNNKELIINETVPNRFSPKSPDKAHLNLHINSLELGDSAVYFCASSPFERATEAFFGQGTRLTVV.

This clonotype was recorded many times. In nucleotides, the CDR3 is TGTGCCAGCAGCCCGGGCGTAATTGTAAACATTCAGTACTTC. Protein product: CASSPGVIVNIQYF. V and J are TRBV11-2 and TRBJ2-4; D not resolved. V was trimmed by 5 bases and J by 6 bases, leaving 14 bases between them. Per the germline V gene, CDR1 is SGHAT and CDR2 is FQNNGV. This CDR3 spans 14 amino acids.

This clonotype has a count of ten or more. This chain uses TRBV7-9 with TRBJ2-7, with unresolved D. Trimming cost V 6 bases and J 4 bases, with 13 bases left between them. Germline CDR1 SEHNR, CDR2 FQNEAQ (reference sequence). CDR3 length: 13 residues. The CDR3 loop reads CASSYKQAYEQYF. DNA of the CDR3: TGTGCCAGCAGTTACAAGCAGGCGTACGAGCAGTACTTC.

This sequence joins TRBV4-2 and TRBJ2-1; D is perhaps TRBD2 (5 bases). In germline, CDR1 is LGHNA, CDR2 YNFKEQ. The ends were cut back, 1 base at V and 2 bases at J, with 15 bases in the middle. This CDR3 region has 17 residues. The CDR3 DNA reads as TGTGCCAGCAGCCAAGGGCCTTTGGACGGGGCCTACAATGAGCAGTTCTTC. Encoded protein: CASSQGPLDGAYNEQFF.

Many counts were recorded for this clonotype. One end of the junction fails to match germline, which may point to a read error. This chain uses TRBV12-3 or TRBV12-4 with TRBJ1-4; no clear D. This CDR3 comprises 15 residues. The CDR3 protein is CASSLATASNEKLFF. The CDR3 bases are TGTGCCAGCAGTCTAGCTACGGCCTCTAATGAAAAACTGTTTTTT.

The chain employs TRBV18 and TRBJ2-3; unclear D gene. The germline CDR1 and CDR2 sequences are KGHSH and LQKENI. V gave up 0 bases and J gave up 3 bases, with 4 bases separating them. This CDR3 comprises 13 residues. CDR3 in DNA: TGTGCCAGCTCACCACCGAAAACAGATACGCAGTATTTT. Translating it yields CASSPPKTDTQYF.